The clone carrying this TCR beta chain has more than one count but fewer than ten. The entry originates in a study of human T cells and chemical hapten exposure. One entry per CDR3 protein, called by TCRdb with MiXCR from the RACE reads. The table lists approximately 370,000 distinct CDR3 sequences, around 5.5% of them singletons. The time point here: pre-sensitization, week 0. As to treatment: therapeutic diphenylcyclopropenone sensitization with weekly scalp DPC. Germline loops: CDR1 SGHTA, CDR2 FQGNSA. Trimming took off 1 base at V and 6 bases at J, with 10 bases between the two ends. The CDR3 has 15 residues.

The chain employs TRBV7-2 and TRBJ1-6; D is unresolved. The sequence was collected from a young woman with alopecia areata. Some clones in this sample may be carry-over from other donors' samples. The specimen comprised whole blood, sampled in connection with sensitization to the hapten diphenylcyclopropenone (DPC). CDR3 protein: CASSLEESFNSPLHF. CDR3 nucleotide sequence: TGTGCCAGCAGCTTAGAAGAGTCTTTTAATTCACCCCTCCACTTT.